This T cell receptor beta chain appears in the sequencing data of a study of blood T cell repertoires in COVID-19. Germline V gene data show CDR1 as LGHNA and CDR2 as YNFKEQ. V was cut by 5 bases and J by 4 bases, with 15 bases left in between. This CDR3 region has 14 residues. Method: immunoSEQ multiplex PCR; TCRdb's copy keeps in-frame clones and lacks some. Among about 300,000 clones listed, roughly 89% were seen once. Sequences were obtained from PBMCs or T cells enriched from blood (not recorded which). The chain uses TRBV4-2 and TRBJ2-7; tentatively, D is TRBD2 (6 bases). This receptor was identified in a woman aged 45-65 years who had been exposed to COVID-19. The CDR3 spells CASSGEHGTYEQYF. The CDR3 DNA follows: TGTGCCAGCAGCGGCGAGCACGGGACTTACGAGCAGTACTTC.